Listed here are 24 T cell receptor beta chains from one sample, sequenced in a study of blood T cell repertoires in COVID-19 (dated by TCRdb to the early 2020s). Library preparation was by the immunoSEQ multiplex PCR assay. Drawn from immuneACCESS, this table holds only the in-frame rearrangements with V and J called that TCRdb kept. Clones are partly lost; checked studies trace under half to an unresolved V gene and leave the rest unexplained. The sample table records hundreds of thousands of clones; 88% of these occur just once. The ten largest clones capture approximately 8% of the sample. The specimen was PBMCs or T cells enriched from blood (not recorded which). These receptors all stem from a woman in her sixties or seventies who had recovered from COVID-19.

The chain combines TRBV24-1 with TRBJ1-4; 8 nucleotides match TRBD1. The CDR3 is 16 amino acids. V trimming: 4 bases; J trimming: 5 bases; junction bases outside the gene matches: 8. Germline CDR1 KGHDR, CDR2 SFDVKD. The CDR3 loop reads CATSDARQGFNEKLFF. The CDR3, as DNA: TGTGCCACCAGTGACGCAAGACAGGGGTTCAATGAAAAACTGTTTTTT.

This rearrangement joins TRBV6-5 to TRBJ1-2, with 9 bases aligning to TRBD1. V was pared by 11 bases and J by 3 bases, with 10 bases of the junction left unmatched. Germline values: CDR1 MNHEY, CDR2 SVGAGI. This CDR3 contains 14 residues. The chain's CDR3 is CAATRTGEDYGYTF. CDR3 coding DNA: TGTGCCGCCACTCGGACAGGGGAGGACTATGGCTACACCTTC.

The chain links TRBV5-4 to TRBJ1-6; no definite D call. There are 18 residues in the CDR3. The germline V and J ends were trimmed by 4 bases and 0 bases, with 17 bases remaining between them. Germline values: CDR1 SGHNT, CDR2 YYREEE (reference sequence). CDR3 in DNA: TGTGCCAGCAGCCCGTTTTCGGGTGGGAGCTCCTATAATTCACCCCTCCACTTT. As protein: CASSPFSGGSSYNSPLHF.

The chain carries TRBV6-5 and TRBJ1-2; D unresolved. CDR3 length: 13 residues. V gave up 10 bases and J gave up 8 bases, with 20 bases separating them. CDR1 is MNHEY and CDR2 is SVGAGI in the germline V gene. CDR3 sequence (DNA): TGTGCCACGACCTTATGGCAGGACTCGGGCTACACCTTC. Residues: CATTLWQDSGYTF.

This clone was counted a few times. The J gene is TRBJ1-5, the V gene TRBV28; 9 nucleotides align to TRBD1. The junction had 11 bases not matched to a gene; V was cut back by 5 bases and J by 3 bases. This CDR3 is built from 17 residues. CDR1 and CDR2 from the germline V gene are MDHEN and SYDVKM. DNA for the CDR3: TGTGCCAGCAGTCGCATATCACAGGGGGCAAACAATCAGCCCCAGCATTTT. Translation gives CASSRISQGANNQPQHF. Together with reference TRBV28 and TRBJ1-5, the CDR3 gives the full variable domain: DVKVTQSSRYLVKRTGEKVFLECVQDMDHENMFWYRQDPGLGLRLIYFSYDVKMKEKGDIPEGYSVSREKKERFSLILESASTNQTSMYLCASSRISQGANNQPQHFGDGTRLSIL.

To note about this clone: Other DNA sequences in the sample encode the same CDR3. The chain links TRBV24-1 to TRBJ1-2, with 9 bases that match TRBD1. Per germline, CDR1 KGHDR and CDR2 SFDVKD. The CDR3 covers 14 residues. The trim removed 2 bases at V and 4 bases at J, leaving 1 base unmatched. CDR3 protein: CATSDSGQGYGYTF. CDR3 DNA sequence: TGTGCCACCAGTGATTCGGGACAGGGCTATGGCTACACCTTC.

The chain couples TRBV6-5 to TRBJ2-4, with TRBD1 matching 7 bases. Germline CDR1 and CDR2: MNHEY and SVGAGI. Trimming removed 6 bases from V and 0 bases from J; junction bases left unmatched: 5. The CDR3 spans 15 residues. CDR3 region: CASRRDRPAKNIQYF. The CDR3 DNA reads TGTGCCAGCAGAAGGGACAGACCAGCCAAAAACATTCAGTACTTC.

This chain uses TRBV19 with TRBJ1-5; perhaps TRBD1 as D (5 bases). The CDR3 length is 15 residues. Trimming took 3 bases from V and 4 from J, leaving 13 bases between them. CDR1 and CDR2 (germline): LNHDA, SQIVND (reference sequence). The CDR3 DNA sequence: TGTGCCAGTAGTATTTTCGGCCAGGGTAATCAGCCCCAGCATTTT. As protein: CASSIFGQGNQPQHF.

With respect to this clone: The same CDR3 is also encoded by other DNA sequences in this sample. V and J are TRBV3-1 (or the pseudogene TRBV3-2) and TRBJ1-1; 9 nucleotides align to TRBD1. This CDR3 is 14 amino acids long. J was trimmed by 4 bases and V by 3 bases; bases with no gene match: 3. Germline V lookup: CDR1 LGHDT, CDR2 YNNKEL (reference sequence). This chain's CDR3 is CASSQGQGGTEAFF. The CDR3 nucleotides read TGTGCCAGCAGCCAGGGACAGGGAGGCACTGAAGCTTTCTTT.

J is TRBJ1-2 and V is TRBV19; 7 nucleotides match TRBD1. The V gene end was trimmed by 4 bases and the J gene end by 5 bases; junction bases not matched to a gene: 4. The CDR3 is 13 amino acids. Germline V gives CDR1 LNHDA, CDR2 SQIVND (reference sequence). The DNA for the CDR3 is TGTGCCAGTAGTACCCCGACAGGGTATGGCTACACCTTC. This gives the protein CASSTPTGYGYTF.

The rearrangement links TRBV15 to TRBJ1-5; 9 bases are shared with TRBD1. This CDR3 is 17 amino acids long. Per germline, CDR1 LNHNV and CDR2 YYDKDF (reference sequence). Losses at the gene ends were 0 bases for V and 10 bases for J; bases not matched to a gene: 13. The CDR3 DNA reads as TGTGCCACCAGCAGAGATCTTGTGGGACAGGGCCTCTCACCCCAGCATTTT. Translating it yields CATSRDLVGQGLSPQHF. Together with reference TRBV15 and TRBJ1-5, the CDR3 gives the full variable domain: DAMVIQNPRYQVTQFGKPVTLSCSQTLNHNVMYWYQQKSSQAPKLLFHYYDKDFNNEADTPDNFQSRRPNTSFCFLDIRSPGLGDTAMYLCATSRDLVGQGLSPQHFGDGTRLSIL.

In DNA, the CDR3 is TGTGCCAGTACCAGGACAGGGGGCCCCTTCCTCTATGGCTACACCTTC. Translated, it gives CASTRTGGPFLYGYTF. The chain combines TRBV19 with TRBJ1-2; TRBD1 aligns across 11 bases. CDR3 size: 16 residues. J gave up 4 bases and V 7 bases, and 11 bases lay outside the gene matches. Germline V CDR1 and CDR2: LNHDA, SQIVND (reference sequence).

The table lists this clone with a few counts. The chain employs TRBV7-9 and TRBJ1-1, with D possibly matching TRBD1 (5 bases). CDR3 length: 14 amino acids. Germline-derived CDR1 and CDR2 are SEHNR and FQNEAQ (reference sequence). Trimming shortened V by 5 bases and J by 0 bases, and 10 bases separated the two germline ends. CDR3 DNA: TGTGCCAGCAGCCCAAGGGGTTTGAACACTGAAGCTTTCTTT. This encodes CASSPRGLNTEAFF.

The chain carries TRBV6-1 and TRBJ2-2, with TRBD1 matching 7 bases. Germline loops: CDR1 MNHNS, CDR2 SASEGT. Trimming removed 0 bases from V and 3 bases from J; junction bases left unmatched: 1. The CDR3 extends over 15 amino acids. The DNA for the CDR3 is TGTGCCAGCAGTGAAGCACAGGGGTACACCGGGGAGCTGTTTTTT. This translates into CASSEAQGYTGELFF.

The V gene is TRBV3-1 (or the pseudogene TRBV3-2), the J gene TRBJ1-2; D not resolved. CDR1 is LGHDT and CDR2 is YNNKEL in the germline V gene (reference sequence). Trimming took 3 bases from V and 4 from J, leaving 9 bases between them. This CDR3 is built from 13 residues. The CDR3 bases are TGTGCCAGCAGCCAGGGCAGCTTCTATGGCTACACCTTC. It specifies CASSQGSFYGYTF.

V and J are TRBV2 and TRBJ1-5; TRBD1 is a possible D gene (5 bases). Trimming shortened V by 4 bases and J by 3 bases, and 10 bases separated the two germline ends. Germline CDR1 is SNHLY and CDR2 is FYNNEI. The CDR3 loop spans 14 amino acids. The CDR3, as DNA: TGTGCCAGCAGTGTAGCGGGGCCCAATCAGCCCCAGCATTTT. Protein sequence: CASSVAGPNQPQHF.

The rearrangement joins TRBV6-4 to TRBJ2-7; 12 bases align to TRBD1. The CDR3 is 13 amino acids. Germline V gene data show CDR1 as MRHNA and CDR2 as SNTAGT. The trim removed 6 bases at V and 6 bases at J, leaving 3 bases unmatched. CDR3 coding DNA: TGTGCCAGCAGCGGGACAGGGGGCTTCGAGCAGTACGTC. Protein: CASSGTGGFEQYV.

The CDR3 sequence: CASSLLRGPDTQYF. CDR3 DNA sequence: TGTGCCAGCAGCTTACTGCGGGGACCAGATACGCAGTATTTT. The chain is built from TRBV7-2 and TRBJ2-3, with D tentatively TRBD2 (6 bases). The V and J ends lost 2 bases and 4 bases respectively, with 10 bases between them. The CDR3 loop spans 14 amino acids. Germline CDR1 and CDR2: SGHTA and FQGNSA.

The genes are TRBV11-3 and TRBJ1-1, with a weak D call TRBD1 (5 bases). The V end was cut by 5 bases, the J end by 4 bases, with 17 bases between. CDR3 length equals 15 residues. The germline gives CDR1 SGHNT, CDR2 YENEEA. For the CDR3, the DNA is TGTGCCAGCAGCCCATCCCAGGGAAGGGGCACTGAAGCTTTCTTT. Translated: CASSPSQGRGTEAFF.

V is TRBV28 and J is TRBJ1-6, with TRBD1 matching 10 bases. This CDR3 is 15 amino acids long. Germline-derived CDR1 and CDR2 are MDHEN and SYDVKM. The junction had 8 bases not matched to a gene; V was cut back by 5 bases and J by 10 bases. Here the CDR3 DNA reads TGTGCCAGCAGTACCCCGGGACAGGGGTTCTCACCCCTCCACTTT. The encoded protein is CASSTPGQGFSPLHF.

This sequence joins TRBV12-5 and TRBJ2-5; 7 bases align to TRBD1. The J segment lost 0 bases and the V segment lost 6 bases, leaving 7 bases of the junction unmatched. The CDR3 totals 15 residues. Germline CDR1 reads LGHNT; CDR2 reads FRNRAP. In nucleotides, the CDR3 is TGTGCTAGTGGCCCGGGACAGACTTACCAAGAGACCCAGTACTTC. Amino acids: CASGPGQTYQETQYF.

The sample holds one count of this clone. This chain joins TRBV6-5 and TRBJ2-7; maybe TRBD2 (5 bases). In germline, CDR1 is MNHEY, CDR2 SVGAGI. Trimming removed 7 bases at V and 0 bases at J, with 10 bases between. The CDR3 contains 13 residues. CDR3 nucleotides: TGTGCCAGCAAGAAAGGACTCTCCTACGAGCAGTACGTC. This sequence encodes CASKKGLSYEQYV.

The CDR3 spells CASSFSGQAYGYTF. CDR3 nucleotides: TGTGCCAGCAGCTTTTCCGGACAGGCCTATGGCTACACCTTC. This chain connects TRBV7-2 to TRBJ1-2; TRBD1 agrees at 7 bases. The CDR3 is made up of 14 amino acids. CDR1 is SGHTA, CDR2 FQGNSA, per germline. Trimming cost V 3 bases and J 4 bases; bases outside gene matches: 5.

This clone is a singleton in its sample. The chain links TRBV19 to TRBJ2-2, with 9 bases that match TRBD1. The CDR3 extends over 16 amino acids. After removal of 9 bases from V and 1 base from J, the junction contained 9 bases not matched to a gene. Looked up from germline, CDR1 is LNHDA and CDR2 is SQIVND (reference sequence). The CDR3 bases are TGTGCCAGCTCCAATTACAGGGGGCAGAACACCGGGGAGCTGTTTTTT. This sequence encodes CASSNYRGQNTGELFF.